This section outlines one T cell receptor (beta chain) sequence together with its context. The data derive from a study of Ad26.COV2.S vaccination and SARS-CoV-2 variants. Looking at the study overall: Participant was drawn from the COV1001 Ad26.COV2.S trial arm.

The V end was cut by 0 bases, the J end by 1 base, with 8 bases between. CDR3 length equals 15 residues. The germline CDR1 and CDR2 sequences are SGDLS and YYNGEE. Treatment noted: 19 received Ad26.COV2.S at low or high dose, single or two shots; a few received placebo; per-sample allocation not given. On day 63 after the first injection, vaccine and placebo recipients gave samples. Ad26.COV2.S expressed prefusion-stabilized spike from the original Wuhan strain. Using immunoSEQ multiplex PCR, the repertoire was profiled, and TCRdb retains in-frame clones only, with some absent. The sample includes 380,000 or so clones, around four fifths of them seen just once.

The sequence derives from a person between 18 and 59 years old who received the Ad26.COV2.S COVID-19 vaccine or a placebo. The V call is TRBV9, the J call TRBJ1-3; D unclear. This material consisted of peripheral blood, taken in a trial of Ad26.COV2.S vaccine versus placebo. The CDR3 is CASSVASGSGNTIYF. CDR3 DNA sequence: TGTGCCAGCAGCGTAGCGTCCGGGTCTGGAAACACCATATATTTT.